The clone carrying this TCR beta chain was counted only a few times. Its antigen remains unknown. The record originates from a study of response to subunit inactivated influenza vaccine. Study-wide results and limits: Seasonal influenza vaccination, on each occasion, was suggested by the authors to recruit few new T cells.

The CDR3 length is 14 residues. Germline assignment: CDR1 DFQATT and CDR2 SNEGSKA (reference sequence). With 0 bases removed from V and 9 bases from J, the gap between germline ends came to 12 bases. Each CDR3 protein gets one entry after TCRdb re-called the RT-PCR reads with MiXCR. This table has about 160,000 distinct CDR3 sequences, approximately 11% appearing once. The starting material was non-naive T cells sorted from PBMCs, obtained roughly 6 weeks after vaccination. This rearrangement joins TRBV20-1 to TRBJ2-6; D is possibly TRBD2 (5 bases). This clonotype was obtained from a man between 50 and 59 years old who received an inactivated influenza vaccine. As DNA, the CDR3 is TGCAGTGCTAGAGATCACGCGGGCTTCAACGTCCTGACTTTC. It codes for CSARDHAGFNVLTF.